This is a list of T cell receptor beta chains from one sample in a study of blood T cell repertoires in COVID-19. Repertoires were generated with immunoSEQ multiplex PCR, while TCRdb's copy carries only in-frame clones and drops some. The data contain 100,000 to 150,000 clones, 75% to 85% of them singletons. Sequencing was done on a sample of peripheral blood. The receptors were gathered from a woman between 50 and 59 years old with acute or convalescent COVID-19. Both conserved end residues are part of each CDR3.

v_call cdr3_aa
TRBV2 CASKRDGYSNQPQHF
TRBV4-1 CASSQDQSIAYEQYF
TRBV19 CASSIGRDEQYF
TRBV18 CASSSSGTANQPQHF
TRBV5-1 CASSLDRGAEAFF
TRBV6-5 CASSYGQGLGYGYTF
TRBV23-1 CASSPTGPGLNEQFF
TRBV2 CASSEVAGAGELFF
TRBV25-1 CASSGAEAFF
TRBV6-5 CASRTGGRDGYTF
TRBV11-2 CASSLGVREGQPQHF
TRBV5-1 CASSAATRVGNTEAFF
TRBV28 CASSPTGTGRNQPQHF